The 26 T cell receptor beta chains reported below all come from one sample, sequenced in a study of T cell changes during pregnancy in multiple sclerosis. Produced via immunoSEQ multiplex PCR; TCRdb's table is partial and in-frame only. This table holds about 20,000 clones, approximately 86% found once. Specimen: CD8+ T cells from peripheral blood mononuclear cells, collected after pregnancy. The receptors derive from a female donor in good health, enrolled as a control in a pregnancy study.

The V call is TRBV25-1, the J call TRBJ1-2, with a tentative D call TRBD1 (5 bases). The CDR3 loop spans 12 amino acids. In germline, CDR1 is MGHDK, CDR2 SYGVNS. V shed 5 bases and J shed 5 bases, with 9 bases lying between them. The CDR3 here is CASSQPGYGYTF. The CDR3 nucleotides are TGTGCCAGCAGTCAACCAGGGTATGGCTACACCTTC.

CDR3 DNA sequence: TGTGCCAGCAGTCTGGGGGGGCGTAACTATGGCTACACCTTC. This codes for CASSLGGRNYGYTF. The rearrangement links TRBV6-5 to TRBJ1-2; maybe TRBD1 (6 bases). This CDR3 contains 14 residues. V dropped 5 bases and J dropped 1 base, with 11 bases sitting between them. CDR1 and CDR2 (germline): MNHEY, SVGAGI.

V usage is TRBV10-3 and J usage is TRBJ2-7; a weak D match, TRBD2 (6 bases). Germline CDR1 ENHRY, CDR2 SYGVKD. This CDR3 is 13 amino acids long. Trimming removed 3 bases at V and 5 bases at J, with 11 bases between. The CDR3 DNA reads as TGTGCCATCAGTGACGGGGGTCCGCACGAGCAGTACTTC. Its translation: CAISDGGPHEQYF.

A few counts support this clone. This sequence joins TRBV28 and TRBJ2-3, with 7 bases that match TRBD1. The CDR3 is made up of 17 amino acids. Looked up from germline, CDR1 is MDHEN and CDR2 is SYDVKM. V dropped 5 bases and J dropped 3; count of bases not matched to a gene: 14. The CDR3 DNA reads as TGTGCCAGCAGTCCTGCCTCCCTAGGGGGCGGGACAGATACGCAGTATTTT. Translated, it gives CASSPASLGGGTDTQYF.

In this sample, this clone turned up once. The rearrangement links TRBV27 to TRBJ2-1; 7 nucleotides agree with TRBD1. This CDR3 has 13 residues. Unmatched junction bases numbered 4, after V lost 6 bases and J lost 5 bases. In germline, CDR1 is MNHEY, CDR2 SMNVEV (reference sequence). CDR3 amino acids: CASRRGQNNEQFF. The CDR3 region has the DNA TGTGCCAGCAGACGGGGACAGAACAATGAGCAGTTCTTC.

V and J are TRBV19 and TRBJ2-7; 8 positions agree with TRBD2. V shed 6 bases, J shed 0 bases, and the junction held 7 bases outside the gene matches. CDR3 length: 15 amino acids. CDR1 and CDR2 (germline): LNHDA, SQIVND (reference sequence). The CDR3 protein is CASRVTSESSYEQYF. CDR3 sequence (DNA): TGTGCCAGTAGGGTGACTAGCGAGAGCTCCTACGAGCAGTACTTC.

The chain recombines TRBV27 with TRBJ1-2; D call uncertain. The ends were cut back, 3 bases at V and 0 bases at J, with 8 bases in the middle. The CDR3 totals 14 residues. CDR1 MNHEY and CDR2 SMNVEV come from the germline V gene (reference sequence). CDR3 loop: CASSFTAANYGYTF. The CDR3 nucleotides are TGTGCCAGCAGTTTTACGGCGGCTAACTATGGCTACACCTTC.

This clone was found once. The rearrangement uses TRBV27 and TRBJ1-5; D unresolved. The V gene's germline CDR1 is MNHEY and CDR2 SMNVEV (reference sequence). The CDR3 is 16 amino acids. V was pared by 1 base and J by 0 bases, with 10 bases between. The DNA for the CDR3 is TGTGCCAGCAGTTTATGGGCGGGAAATAGCAATCAGCCCCAGCATTTT. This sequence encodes CASSLWAGNSNQPQHF.

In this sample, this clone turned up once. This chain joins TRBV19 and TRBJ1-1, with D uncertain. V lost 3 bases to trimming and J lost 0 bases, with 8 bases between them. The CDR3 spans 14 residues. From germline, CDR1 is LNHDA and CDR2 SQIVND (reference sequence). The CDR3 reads CASSIGPLNTEAFF. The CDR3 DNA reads TGTGCCAGTAGTATTGGGCCCTTGAACACTGAAGCTTTCTTT.

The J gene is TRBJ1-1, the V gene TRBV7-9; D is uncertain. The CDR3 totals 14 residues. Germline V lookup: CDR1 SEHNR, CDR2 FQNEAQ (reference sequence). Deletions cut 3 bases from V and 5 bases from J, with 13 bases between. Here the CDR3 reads CASSFLERETEAFF. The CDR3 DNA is TGTGCCAGCAGCTTCCTGGAGAGGGAAACTGAAGCTTTCTTT.

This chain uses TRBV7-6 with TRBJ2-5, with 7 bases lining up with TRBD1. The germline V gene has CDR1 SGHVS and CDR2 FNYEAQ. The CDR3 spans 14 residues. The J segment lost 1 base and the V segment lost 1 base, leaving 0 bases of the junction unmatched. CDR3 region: CASSLGDSQETQYF. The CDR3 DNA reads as TGTGCCAGCAGCTTAGGGGACAGCCAAGAGACCCAGTACTTC.

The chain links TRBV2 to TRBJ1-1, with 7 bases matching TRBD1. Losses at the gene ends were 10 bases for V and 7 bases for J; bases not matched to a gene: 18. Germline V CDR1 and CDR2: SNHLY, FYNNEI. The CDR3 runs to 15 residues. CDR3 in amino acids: CATHEGDSPFSEAFF. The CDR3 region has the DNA TGTGCCACTCACGAAGGGGACAGCCCTTTTAGTGAAGCTTTCTTT.

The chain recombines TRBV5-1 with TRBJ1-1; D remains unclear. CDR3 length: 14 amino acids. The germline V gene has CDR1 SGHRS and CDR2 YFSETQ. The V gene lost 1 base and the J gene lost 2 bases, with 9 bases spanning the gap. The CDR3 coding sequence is TGCGCCAGCAGCTTGACGACATCCAACACTGAAGCTTTCTTT. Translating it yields CASSLTTSNTEAFF.

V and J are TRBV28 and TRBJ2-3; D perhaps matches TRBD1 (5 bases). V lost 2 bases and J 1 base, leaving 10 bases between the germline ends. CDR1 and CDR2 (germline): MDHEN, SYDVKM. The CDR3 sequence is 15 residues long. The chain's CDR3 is CASSLQGRGTDTQYF. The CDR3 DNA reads TGTGCCAGCAGTTTACAAGGCAGGGGCACAGATACGCAGTATTTT.

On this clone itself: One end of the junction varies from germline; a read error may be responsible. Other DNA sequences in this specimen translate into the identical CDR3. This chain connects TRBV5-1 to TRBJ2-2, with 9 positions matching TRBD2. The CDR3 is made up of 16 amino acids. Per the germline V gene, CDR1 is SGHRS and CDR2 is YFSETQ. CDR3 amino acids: CASRQRREGNTGELFF. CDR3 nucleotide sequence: TGTGCCAGCAGACAAAGGCGGGAGGGGAACACCGGGGAGCTGTTTTTT.

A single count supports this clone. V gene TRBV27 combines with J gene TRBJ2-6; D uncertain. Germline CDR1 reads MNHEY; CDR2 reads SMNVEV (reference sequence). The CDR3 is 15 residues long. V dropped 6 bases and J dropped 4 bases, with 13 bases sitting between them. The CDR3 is CASSRSTAGANVLTF. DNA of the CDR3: TGTGCCAGCAGCCGTAGTACTGCGGGGGCCAACGTCCTGACTTTC.

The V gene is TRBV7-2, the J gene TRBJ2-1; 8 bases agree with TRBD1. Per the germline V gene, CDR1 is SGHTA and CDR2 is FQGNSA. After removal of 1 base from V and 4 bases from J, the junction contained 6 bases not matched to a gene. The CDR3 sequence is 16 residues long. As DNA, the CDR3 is TGTGCCAGCAGCTTAGAACCAGGGGGCCCATACAATGAGCAGTTCTTC. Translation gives CASSLEPGGPYNEQFF. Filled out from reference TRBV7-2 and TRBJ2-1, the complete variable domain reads GAGVSQSPSNKVTEKGKDVELRCDPISGHTALYWYRQSLGQGLEFLIYFQGNSAPDKSGLPSDRFSAERTGGSVSTLTIQRTQQEDSAVYLCASSLEPGGPYNEQFFGPGTRLTVL.

The CDR3 region is CASSQFLAGYNEQFF. The DNA for the CDR3 is TGCGCCAGCAGCCAGTTTCTCGCGGGGTACAATGAGCAGTTCTTC. The rearrangement joins TRBV4-1 to TRBJ2-1, with a possible D match to TRBD2 (6 bases). CDR1 and CDR2 (germline): MGHRA, YSYEKL. The CDR3 sequence is 15 residues long. Trimming pared 3 bases from V and 4 bases from J, leaving 13 bases between.

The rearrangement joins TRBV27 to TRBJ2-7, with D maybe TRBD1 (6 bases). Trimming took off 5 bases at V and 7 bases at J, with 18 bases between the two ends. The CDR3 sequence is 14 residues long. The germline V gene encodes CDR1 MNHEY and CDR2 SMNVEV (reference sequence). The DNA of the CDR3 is TGTGCCAGCAGTAAACAGGGAAGGACCTTGGAGCAGTACTTC. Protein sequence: CASSKQGRTLEQYF.

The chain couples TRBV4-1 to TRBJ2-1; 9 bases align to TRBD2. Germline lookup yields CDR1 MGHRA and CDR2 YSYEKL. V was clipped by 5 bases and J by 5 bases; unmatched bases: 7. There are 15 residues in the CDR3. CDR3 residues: CASSYGGRVNNEQFF. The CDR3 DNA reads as TGCGCCAGCAGCTACGGCGGGAGGGTAAACAATGAGCAGTTCTTC.

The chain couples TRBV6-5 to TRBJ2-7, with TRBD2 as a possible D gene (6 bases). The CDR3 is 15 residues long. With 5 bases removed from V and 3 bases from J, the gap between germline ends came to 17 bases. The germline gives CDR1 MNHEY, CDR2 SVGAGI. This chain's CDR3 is CASSAWAGRIYEQYF. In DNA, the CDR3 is TGTGCCAGCAGTGCCTGGGCGGGAAGGATCTACGAGCAGTACTTC.

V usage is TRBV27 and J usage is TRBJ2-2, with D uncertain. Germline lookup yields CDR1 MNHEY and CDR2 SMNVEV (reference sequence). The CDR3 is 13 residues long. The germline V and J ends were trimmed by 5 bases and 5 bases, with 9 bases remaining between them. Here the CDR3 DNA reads TGTGCCAGCAGTCCGACCGGGACCGGGGAGCTGTTTTTT. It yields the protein CASSPTGTGELFF.

CDR3 residues: CASSLTGTSSDEQYF. The CDR3 DNA reads TGTGCCAGCAGTCTCACCGGGACTAGTTCTGACGAGCAGTACTTC. J is TRBJ2-7 and V is TRBV2, with TRBD2 matching 8 bases. CDR3 length: 15 residues. V shed 5 bases and J 5 bases; nucleotides not matched to a gene: 11. Germline assignment: CDR1 SNHLY and CDR2 FYNNEI.

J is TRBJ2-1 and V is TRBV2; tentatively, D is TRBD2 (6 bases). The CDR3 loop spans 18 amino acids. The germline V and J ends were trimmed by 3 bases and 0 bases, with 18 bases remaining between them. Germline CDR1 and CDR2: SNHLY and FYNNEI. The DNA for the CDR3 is TGTGCCAGCAGTGATGGCGGTAGCGGTCCTAGCTCCTACAATGAGCAGTTCTTC. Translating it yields CASSDGGSGPSSYNEQFF.

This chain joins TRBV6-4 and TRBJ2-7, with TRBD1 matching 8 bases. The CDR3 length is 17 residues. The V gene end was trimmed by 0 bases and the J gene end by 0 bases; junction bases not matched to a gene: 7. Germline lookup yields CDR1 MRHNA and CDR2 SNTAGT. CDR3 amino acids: CASSDSNRDRSSYEQYF. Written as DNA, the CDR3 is TGTGCCAGCAGTGACTCAAACCGGGACAGGTCCTCCTACGAGCAGTACTTC.

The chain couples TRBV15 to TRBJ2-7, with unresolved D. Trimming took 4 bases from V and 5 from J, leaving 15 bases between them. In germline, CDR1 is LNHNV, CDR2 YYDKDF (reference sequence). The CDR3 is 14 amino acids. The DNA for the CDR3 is TGTGCCACCAGCACCCCTGGGTGGGCCCACGAGCAGTACTTC. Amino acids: CATSTPGWAHEQYF.